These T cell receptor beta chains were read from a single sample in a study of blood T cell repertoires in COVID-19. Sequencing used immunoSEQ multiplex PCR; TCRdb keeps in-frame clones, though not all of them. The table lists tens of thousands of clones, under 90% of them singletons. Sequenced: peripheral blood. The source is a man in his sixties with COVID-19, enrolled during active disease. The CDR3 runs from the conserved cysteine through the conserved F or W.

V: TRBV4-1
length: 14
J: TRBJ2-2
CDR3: CASSYRVRTGELFF

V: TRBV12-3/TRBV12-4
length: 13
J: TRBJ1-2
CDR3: CASSLAGRYGYTF

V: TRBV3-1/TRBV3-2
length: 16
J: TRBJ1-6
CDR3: CASSHADRAENSPLHF

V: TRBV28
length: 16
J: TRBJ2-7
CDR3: CASSSYRDSRIGEQYF

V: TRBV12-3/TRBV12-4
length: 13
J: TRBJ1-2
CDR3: CASSRDSLMGYTF

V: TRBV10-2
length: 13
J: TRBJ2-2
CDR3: CASRGRNTGELFF

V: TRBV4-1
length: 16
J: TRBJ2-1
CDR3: CASSHPGTSGANEQFF

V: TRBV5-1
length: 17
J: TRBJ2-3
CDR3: CASSLDGWTVIADTQYF

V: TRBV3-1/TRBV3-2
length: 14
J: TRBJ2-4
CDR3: CASSQQASKNIQYF

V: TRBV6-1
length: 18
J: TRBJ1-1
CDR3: CASSEKRGSGEMNTEAFF

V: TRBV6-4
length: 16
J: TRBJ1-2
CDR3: CASSDSGTGGVYGYTF

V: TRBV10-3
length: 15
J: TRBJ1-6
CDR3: CAITPEGQGNSPLHF

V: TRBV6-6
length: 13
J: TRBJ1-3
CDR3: CASSNREGNTIYF

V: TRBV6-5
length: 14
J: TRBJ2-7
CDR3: CASMLTGASYEQYF

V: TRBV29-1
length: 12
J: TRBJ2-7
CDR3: CSVVGTFYEQYF

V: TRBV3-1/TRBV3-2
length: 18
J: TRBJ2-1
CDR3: CASSLMFGTSGSTHEQFF

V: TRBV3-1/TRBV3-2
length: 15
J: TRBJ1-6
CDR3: CASSPRGTADSPLHF

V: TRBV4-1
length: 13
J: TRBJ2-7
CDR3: CASRQGQSYEQYF

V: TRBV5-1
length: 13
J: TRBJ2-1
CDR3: CASSLGSEDEQFF

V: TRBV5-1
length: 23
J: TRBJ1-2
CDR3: CASSLAFSPGRNIQGRLNYGYTF

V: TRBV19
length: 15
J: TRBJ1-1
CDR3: CASSIRGSETAEAFF

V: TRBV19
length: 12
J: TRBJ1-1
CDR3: CASNPGRDEAFF

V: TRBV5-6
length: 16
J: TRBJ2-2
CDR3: CASSLEQGRLTGELFF

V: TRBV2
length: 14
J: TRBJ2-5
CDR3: CASTLQGLRETQYF

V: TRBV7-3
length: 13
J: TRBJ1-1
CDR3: CASSFLVHTEAFF

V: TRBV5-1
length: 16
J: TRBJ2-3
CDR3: CASSHRLAGGADTQYF

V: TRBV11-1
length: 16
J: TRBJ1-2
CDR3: CASSPNRGGALYGYTF

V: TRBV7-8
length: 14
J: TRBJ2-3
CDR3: CASSSSGSTDTQYF

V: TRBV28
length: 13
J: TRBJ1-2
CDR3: CASSLKGLAGYTF

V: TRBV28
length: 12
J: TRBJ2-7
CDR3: CASTGVLSEQYF

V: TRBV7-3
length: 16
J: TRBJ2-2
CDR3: CASSLSGRADTGELFF

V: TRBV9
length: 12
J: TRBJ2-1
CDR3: CASSVTGKVLFF

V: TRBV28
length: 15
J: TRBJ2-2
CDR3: CASSSGTGGEWELFF

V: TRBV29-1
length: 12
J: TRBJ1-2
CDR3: CSASGFEDGYTF

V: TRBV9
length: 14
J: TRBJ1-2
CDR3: CASSVDHRGYGYTF

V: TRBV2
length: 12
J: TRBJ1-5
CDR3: CASKGGSQPQHF

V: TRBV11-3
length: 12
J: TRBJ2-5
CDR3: CASKETVGTQYF

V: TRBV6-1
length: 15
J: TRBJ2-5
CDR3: CASSEQQGTEETQYF

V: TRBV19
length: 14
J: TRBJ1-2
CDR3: CASSMAGVSYGYTF

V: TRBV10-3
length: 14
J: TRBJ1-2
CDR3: CAISESRANYGYTF

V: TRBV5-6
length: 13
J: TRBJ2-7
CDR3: CASSLQGVHEQYF

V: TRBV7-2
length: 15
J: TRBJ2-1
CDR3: CASSSGLAGVNEQFF

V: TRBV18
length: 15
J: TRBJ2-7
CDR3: CASSPLRSRVGEQYF

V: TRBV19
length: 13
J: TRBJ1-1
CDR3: CASSYIGDTEAFF

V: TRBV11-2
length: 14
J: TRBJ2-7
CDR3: CASSLDSGNHEQYF

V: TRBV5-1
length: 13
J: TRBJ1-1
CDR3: CASSQEGDTEAFF

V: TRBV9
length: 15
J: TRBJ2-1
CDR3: CASSVYTSGTHEQFF

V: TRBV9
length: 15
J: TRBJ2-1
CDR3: CASSTTSGSYNEQFF

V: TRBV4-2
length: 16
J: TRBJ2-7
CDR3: CASSQDPNRGSYEQYF

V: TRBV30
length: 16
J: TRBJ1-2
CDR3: CAWRSRYRVLVYGYTF

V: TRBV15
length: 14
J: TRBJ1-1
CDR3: CATSRDWQGAEAFF

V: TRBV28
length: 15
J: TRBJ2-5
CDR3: CASSLLQVHQETQYF

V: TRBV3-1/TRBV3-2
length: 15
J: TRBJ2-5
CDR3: CASSIAGGPRETQYF

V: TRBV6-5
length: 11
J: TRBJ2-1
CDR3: CASSYAGLQFF

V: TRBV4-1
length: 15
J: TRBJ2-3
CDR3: CASSQGSESTDTQYF